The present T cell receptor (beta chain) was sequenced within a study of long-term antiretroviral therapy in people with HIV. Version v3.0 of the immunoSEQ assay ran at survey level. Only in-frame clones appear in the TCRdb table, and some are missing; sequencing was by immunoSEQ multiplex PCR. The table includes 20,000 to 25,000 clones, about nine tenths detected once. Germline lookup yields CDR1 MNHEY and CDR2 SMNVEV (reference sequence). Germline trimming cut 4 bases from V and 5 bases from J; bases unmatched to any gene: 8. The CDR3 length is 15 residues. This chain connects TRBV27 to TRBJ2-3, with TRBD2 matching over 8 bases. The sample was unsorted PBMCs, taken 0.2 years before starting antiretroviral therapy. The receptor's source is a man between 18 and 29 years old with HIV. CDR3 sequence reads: CASSYSGGAGDTQYF. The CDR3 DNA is TGTGCCAGCAGTTACTCGGGGGGGGCGGGAGATACGCAGTATTTT.